The entry below gives a single TCR beta chain sequence along with its context. The antigen remains undetermined. Researchers took blood at baseline, on cycle 4 day 1, and on cycle 7 day 1. The CDR3 sequence is 20 residues long. V was pared by 6 bases and J by 0 bases, with 30 bases between. Germline-derived CDR1 and CDR2 are MDHEN and SYDVKM. This sample was included in a study of OX40 agonist ivuxolimab in advanced cancers. Overall study: The study gave patients intravenous ivuxolimab at 0.01 to 10 mg/kg every 2 weeks. Those treated in dose escalation had hepatocellular carcinoma, melanoma, renal cell cancer or head and neck cancer. Study findings and constraints: CD4+ and CD8+ blood T cells expanded clonally by week 6 at 0.1 to 3.0 mg/kg.

TCRdb keeps only in-frame clones here, not all; method: immunoSEQ multiplex PCR. The sample carries 70,000 or so clones, approximately 90% recorded once. V is TRBV28 and J is TRBJ2-7; possibly TRBD2 for D (6 bases). The sequences come from CD4+ or CD8+ T cells sorted from blood, collected in a trial of the OX40 agonist ivuxolimab. The sequence came from an adult with an advanced solid tumor such as melanoma, head and neck, liver or kidney cancer. The CDR3 sequence is CASSPPLSGVFPTSSYEQYF. In DNA, the CDR3 is TGTGCCAGCAGCCCCCCCCTTAGCGGAGTTTTTCCAACCAGCTCCTACGAGCAGTACTTC.